This T cell receptor beta chain was captured in a study of identical twins. Germline-derived CDR1 and CDR2 are SGHRS and YFSETQ. The CDR3 extends over 16 amino acids. Germline trimming cut 7 bases from V and 0 bases from J; bases unmatched to any gene: 2. TCRdb re-analysed the 5' RACE reads in MiXCR, keeping a single row per CDR3 protein. Seen here are about 890,000 distinct CDR3 sequences, 12% observed once, and the top ten hold about 1.5%. These records were also assigned to another study, of yellow fever vaccine responses in identical twins. Per that paper: Reportedly, the T cell response mounted by twins to vaccine seemed partly convergent, partly personalized.

This TCR derives from a woman younger than 30 in good health. Sample: PBMCs. V and J are TRBV5-1 and TRBJ2-2, with 14 bases lining up with TRBD2. DNA of the CDR3: TGCGCCAGCGGGACTAGCGGGAGCGCGAACACCGGGGAGCTGTTTTTT. Translating it yields CASGTSGSANTGELFF.